Following are 18 T cell receptor beta chains from one sample sequenced in a study of blood T cell repertoires in COVID-19. Clones were sequenced by immunoSEQ multiplex PCR, and TCRdb holds only the in-frame ones, with some missing. The table shows about 160,000 clones, with around 80% occurring only once. The sequenced sample consisted of peripheral blood. All receptors derive from an elderly woman with acute or convalescent COVID-19.

A few counts support this clone. The chain couples TRBV25-1 to TRBJ2-5; D not resolved. This CDR3 contains 14 residues. The germline gives CDR1 MGHDK, CDR2 SYGVNS. Trimming removed 2 bases from V and 0 bases from J, with 7 bases in between. The CDR3 DNA reads TGTGCCAGCAGTGAAATGACATACCAAGAGACCCAGTACTTC. It yields the protein CASSEMTYQETQYF.

The V and J genes are TRBV10-1 and TRBJ2-5; 8 positions agree with TRBD1. The CDR3 length is 13 residues. Germline V CDR1 and CDR2: WNHNN, SYGVQD (reference sequence). The junction had 3 bases not matched to a gene; V was cut back by 4 bases and J by 5 bases. CDR3 in DNA: TGCGCCAGCAGTGGGACAGGGATGGAGACCCAGTACTTC. It is translated as CASSGTGMETQYF.

V is TRBV7-9 and J is TRBJ2-5; 13 nucleotides agree with TRBD2. Germline assignment: CDR1 SEHNR and CDR2 FQNEAQ (reference sequence). The CDR3 spans 16 residues. Unmatched junction bases numbered 12, after V lost 6 bases and J lost 8 bases. CDR3 loop: CASSQGTSGTGGTQYF. Here the CDR3 DNA reads TGTGCCAGCAGTCAAGGGACTAGCGGGACGGGGGGAACCCAGTACTTC. The full variable domain, in which reference TRBV7-9 and TRBJ2-5 provide the parts outside the CDR3, is DTGVSQNPRHKITKRGQNVTFRCDPISEHNRLYWYRQTLGQGPEFLTYFQNEAQLEKSRLLSDRFSAERPKGSFSTLEIQRTEQGDSAMYLCASSQGTSGTGGTQYFGPGTRLLVL.

The chain joins TRBV7-2 to TRBJ2-6; the match to TRBD1 covers 9 bases. J lost 0 bases, V lost 2 bases, and 5 bases had no gene match. The CDR3 loop spans 18 amino acids. Germline assignment: CDR1 SGHTA and CDR2 FQGNSA. In DNA form, the CDR3 reads TGTGCCAGCAGCTTATGGGGACAGGGCCACTCTGGGGCCAACGTCCTGACTTTC. This gives the protein CASSLWGQGHSGANVLTF. Full variable domain (outside the CDR3, taken from reference TRBV7-2 and TRBJ2-6): GAGVSQSPSNKVTEKGKDVELRCDPISGHTALYWYRQSLGQGLEFLIYFQGNSAPDKSGLPSDRFSAERTGGSVSTLTIQRTQQEDSAVYLCASSLWGQGHSGANVLTFGAGSRLTVL.

The gene calls are TRBV5-1 and TRBJ2-1; a weak D match, TRBD2 (6 bases). The germline V gene has CDR1 SGHRS and CDR2 YFSETQ. The CDR3 is 15 residues long. Trimming took off 0 bases at V and 0 bases at J, with 7 bases between the two ends. The DNA of the CDR3 is TGCGCCAGCAGCTTGGACGGGAGCTCCTACAATGAGCAGTTCTTC. It yields the protein CASSLDGSSYNEQFF.

The V and J genes are TRBV5-4 and TRBJ2-3; TRBD2 agrees at 9 bases. The CDR3 length is 15 residues. V lost 1 base and J lost 3; bases outside the gene matches: 3. Per germline, CDR1 SGHNT and CDR2 YYREEE (reference sequence). Here the CDR3 DNA reads TGTGCCAGCAGCTTGACTAGCGGGCGTACAGATACGCAGTATTTT. This sequence encodes CASSLTSGRTDTQYF.

The chain carries TRBV3-1 (or the pseudogene TRBV3-2) and TRBJ1-1, with TRBD1 as a possible D gene (6 bases). Germline CDR1 LGHDT, CDR2 YNNKEL (reference sequence). The CDR3 consists of 14 residues. V was shortened by 4 bases and J by 3 bases, with 12 bases between the two germline ends. The CDR3, as DNA: TGTGCCAGCAGCCCGATATACAGGGACACTGAAGCTTTCTTT. It specifies CASSPIYRDTEAFF.

The rearrangement joins TRBV7-2 to TRBJ2-5; D remains unclear. This CDR3 has 12 amino acids. The V end lost 3 bases, the J end lost 5 bases, and 7 bases lay between the germline ends. Germline V gene data show CDR1 as SGHTA and CDR2 as FQGNSA. The CDR3, as DNA: TGTGCCAGCAGCTTTGTTCGGGAGACCCAGTACTTC. This sequence encodes CASSFVRETQYF. Using reference TRBV7-2 and TRBJ2-5 for the parts outside the CDR3, the full variable domain is GAGVSQSPSNKVTEKGKDVELRCDPISGHTALYWYRQSLGQGLEFLIYFQGNSAPDKSGLPSDRFSAERTGGSVSTLTIQRTQQEDSAVYLCASSFVRETQYFGPGTRLLVL.

The chain carries TRBV5-1 and TRBJ1-1; 8 nucleotides match TRBD1. V trimming: 5 bases; J trimming: 1 base; junction bases outside the gene matches: 7. The germline V gene encodes CDR1 SGHRS and CDR2 YFSETQ. This CDR3 is built from 15 residues. The CDR3 loop is CASRPDRASNTEAFF. The CDR3 nucleotides read TGCGCCAGCAGACCGGACAGGGCCTCGAACACTGAAGCTTTCTTT.

This clone has more than one count but fewer than ten. The rearrangement links TRBV30 to TRBJ2-3, with D uncertain. The CDR3 totals 13 residues. Trimming took 7 bases from V and 2 from J, leaving 13 bases between them. Germline V gene data show CDR1 as GTSNPN and CDR2 as SVGIG (reference sequence). The CDR3 sequence: CAFGGGNTDTQYF. The CDR3 DNA reads as TGTGCCTTCGGTGGCGGAAACACAGATACGCAGTATTTT.

This rearrangement joins TRBV21-1 to TRBJ2-5; TRBD2, the table's D call, lacks a check against the DNA. TRBV21-1 is labeled a pseudogene. The CDR3 sequence is 11 residues long. DNA for the CDR3: TGTGCCAGCAGCCCCCGGGAGACCCAGTACTTC. Translation gives CASSPRETQYF.

This rearrangement joins TRBV15 to TRBJ2-5; a weak D match, TRBD2 (7 bases). The CDR3 has 14 residues. V was shortened by 6 bases and J by 2 bases, with 13 bases between the two germline ends. Germline assignment: CDR1 LNHNV and CDR2 YYDKDF (reference sequence). The CDR3 DNA reads TGTGCCACCAGACTACAGGGAGGGCAAGAGACCCAGTACTTC. It encodes CATRLQGGQETQYF. The variable domain in full, with the rest retrieved from reference TRBV15 and TRBJ2-5, is DAMVIQNPRYQVTQFGKPVTLSCSQTLNHNVMYWYQQKSSQAPKLLFHYYDKDFNNEADTPDNFQSRRPNTSFCFLDIRSPGLGDTAMYLCATRLQGGQETQYFGPGTRLLVL.

The CDR3 sequence is CASSDQGCSTDTQYF. CDR3 coding DNA: TGTGCCAGCAGTGACCAGGGCTGTAGCACAGATACGCAGTATTTT. The chain combines TRBV25-1 with TRBJ2-3, with a possible D match to TRBD1 (5 bases). The CDR3 has 15 amino acids. Trimming removed 3 bases from V and 0 bases from J, with 10 bases in between. The germline CDR1 and CDR2 sequences are MGHDK and SYGVNS.

J is TRBJ2-1 and V is TRBV29-1; 7 bases align to TRBD2. From germline, CDR1 is SQVTM and CDR2 ANQGSEA. The junction had 12 bases not matched to a gene; V was cut back by 6 bases and J by 7 bases. This CDR3 contains 14 residues. CDR3 protein: CSVVNGGSVNEQFF. The CDR3, as DNA: TGCAGCGTGGTTAATGGCGGGAGTGTAAATGAGCAGTTCTTC.

The chain is built from TRBV7-8 and TRBJ1-1; 8 positions match TRBD1. The CDR3 extends over 16 amino acids. V was clipped by 2 bases and J by 0 bases; unmatched bases: 5. Germline loops: CDR1 SGHVS, CDR2 FQNEAQ. The CDR3 DNA sequence: TGTGCCAGCAGCTTAAGGACAGGGCCTATGAACACTGAAGCTTTCTTT. It is translated as CASSLRTGPMNTEAFF.

The chain uses TRBV19 and TRBJ2-3, with TRBD2 identical over 8 bases. Germline CDR1 LNHDA, CDR2 SQIVND (reference sequence). The J segment lost 0 bases and the V segment lost 4 bases, leaving 12 bases of the junction unmatched. The CDR3 is 18 residues long. The CDR3, as DNA: TGTGCCAGTAGTAAGAGGCTTACTAGCGGAGCTAGCACAGATACGCAGTATTTT. It yields the protein CASSKRLTSGASTDTQYF. Full variable domain (missing parts from reference TRBV19 and TRBJ2-3): DGGITQSPKYLFRKEGQNVTLSCEQNLNHDAMYWYRQDPGQGLRLIYYSQIVNDFQKGDIAEGYSVSREKKESFPLTVTSAQKNPTAFYLCASSKRLTSGASTDTQYFGPGTRLTVL.

The V gene is TRBV7-9, the J gene TRBJ1-1, with D possibly TRBD1 on 5 matching bases. Trimming shortened V by 4 bases and J by 0 bases, and 18 bases separated the two germline ends. This CDR3 is built from 17 residues. In germline, CDR1 is SEHNR, CDR2 FQNEAQ (reference sequence). This CDR3 is CASSSVGGRRMNTEAFF. CDR3 bases: TGTGCCAGCAGCTCAGTCGGGGGTCGACGGATGAACACTGAAGCTTTCTTT.

The rearrangement joins TRBV18 to TRBJ2-2, with a possible D match to TRBD1 (5 bases). CDR3 length equals 15 residues. Germline CDR1 KGHSH, CDR2 LQKENI. Trimming shortened V by 6 bases and J by 1 base, and 12 bases separated the two germline ends. The DNA of the CDR3 is TGTGCCAGCTCCCCAGGGCAGTTGAACACCGGGGAGCTGTTTTTT. Its translation is CASSPGQLNTGELFF.